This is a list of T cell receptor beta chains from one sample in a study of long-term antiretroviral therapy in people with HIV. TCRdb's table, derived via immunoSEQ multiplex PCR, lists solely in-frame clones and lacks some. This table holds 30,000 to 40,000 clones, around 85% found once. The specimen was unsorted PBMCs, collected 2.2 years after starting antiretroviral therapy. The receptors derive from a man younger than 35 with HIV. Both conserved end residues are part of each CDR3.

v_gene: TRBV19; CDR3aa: CASSIGDSQGQFF
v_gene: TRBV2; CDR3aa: CASREGKASGNTIYF
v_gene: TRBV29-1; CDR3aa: CSAEGDRGSYGYTF
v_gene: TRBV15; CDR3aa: CATSRVDSYEQYF
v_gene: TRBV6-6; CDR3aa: CASRHISVNTEAFF
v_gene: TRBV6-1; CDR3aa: CASSESVYEQYF
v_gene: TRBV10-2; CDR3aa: CASGLAGGPSTDTQYF
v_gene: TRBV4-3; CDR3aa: CASSQDGEVREQYF
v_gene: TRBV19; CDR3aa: CASSRLENDEQYF
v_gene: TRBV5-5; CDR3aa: CASSAQDQPQHF
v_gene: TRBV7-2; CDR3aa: CASSGYYEQYF
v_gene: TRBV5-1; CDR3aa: CASSFDGRALRSYEQYF
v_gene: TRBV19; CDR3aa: CASTTSSGGHQFF
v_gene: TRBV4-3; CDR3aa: CASSRSLAAGGDTQYF
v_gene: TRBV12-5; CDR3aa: CASGLVRLAGGGAKNIQYF
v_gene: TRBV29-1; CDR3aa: CSVEEGAGPTDTQYF
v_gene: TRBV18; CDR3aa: CASSPAPTGQGAFNTEAFF
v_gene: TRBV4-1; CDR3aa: CASSQEPTATNEKLFF
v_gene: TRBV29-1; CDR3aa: CSVTGQGYEQYF
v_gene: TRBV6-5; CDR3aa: CASRDVYTGELFF
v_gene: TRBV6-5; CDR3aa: CASSQGLYNEQFF
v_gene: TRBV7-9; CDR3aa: CASSAMTGEEYGYTF
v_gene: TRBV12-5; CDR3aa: CASGLEGADTQYF
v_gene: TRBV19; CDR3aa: CASSQTGIGQPQHF
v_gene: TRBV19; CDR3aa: CASSIVGGGADTQYF
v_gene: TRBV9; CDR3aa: CASSQYDGINEKLFF
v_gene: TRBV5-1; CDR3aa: CASSAKEETQYF
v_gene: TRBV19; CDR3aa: CASSVWTGFNEKLFF
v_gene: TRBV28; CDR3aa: CASSLFVGSDTQYF
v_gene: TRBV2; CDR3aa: CAIARSGTSDSGANVLTF
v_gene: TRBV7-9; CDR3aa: CASSPPRSPGETQYF
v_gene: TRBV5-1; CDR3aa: CASSGPGPGDEQFF
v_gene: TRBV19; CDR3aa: CASSMSSTGAYEQYF
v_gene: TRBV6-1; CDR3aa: CASSAAPGTGGAYEQYF
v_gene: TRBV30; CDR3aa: CAWSVSLYNEQFF
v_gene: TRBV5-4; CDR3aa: CASSLTQGRQETQYF
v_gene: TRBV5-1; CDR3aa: CASSLDGGGDTEAFF
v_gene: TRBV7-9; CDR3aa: CASTRYRDRGTTNYGYTF
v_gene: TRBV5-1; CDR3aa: CASSASGTGDTQYF